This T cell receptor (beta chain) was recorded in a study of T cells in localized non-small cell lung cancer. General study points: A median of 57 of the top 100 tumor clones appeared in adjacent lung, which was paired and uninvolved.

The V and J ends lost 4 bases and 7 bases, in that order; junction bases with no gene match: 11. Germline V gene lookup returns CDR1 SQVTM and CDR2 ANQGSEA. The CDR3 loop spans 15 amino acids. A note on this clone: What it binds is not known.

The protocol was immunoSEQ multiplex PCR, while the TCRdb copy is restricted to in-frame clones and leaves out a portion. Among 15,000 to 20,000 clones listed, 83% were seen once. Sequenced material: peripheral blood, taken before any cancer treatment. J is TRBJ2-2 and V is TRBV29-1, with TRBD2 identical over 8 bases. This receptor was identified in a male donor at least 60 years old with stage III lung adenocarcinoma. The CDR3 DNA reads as TGCAGCGTTGGTGGCGGAGCGGGGGACGTCGGGGAGCTGTTTTTT. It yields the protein CSVGGGAGDVGELFF.